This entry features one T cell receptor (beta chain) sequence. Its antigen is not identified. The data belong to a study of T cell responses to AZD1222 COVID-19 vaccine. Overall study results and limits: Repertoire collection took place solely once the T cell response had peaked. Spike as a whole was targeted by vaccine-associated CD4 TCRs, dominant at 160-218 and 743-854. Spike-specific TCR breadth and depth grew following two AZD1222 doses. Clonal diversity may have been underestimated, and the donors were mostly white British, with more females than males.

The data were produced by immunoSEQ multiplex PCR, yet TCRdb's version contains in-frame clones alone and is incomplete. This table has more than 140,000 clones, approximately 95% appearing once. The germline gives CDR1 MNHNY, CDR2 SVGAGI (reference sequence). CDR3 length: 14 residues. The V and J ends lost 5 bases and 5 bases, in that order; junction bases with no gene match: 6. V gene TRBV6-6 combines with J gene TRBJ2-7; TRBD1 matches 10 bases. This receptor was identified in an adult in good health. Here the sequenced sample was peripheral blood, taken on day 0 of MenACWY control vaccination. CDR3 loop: CASSPTGGRDEQYF. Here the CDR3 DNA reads TGTGCCAGCAGTCCGACAGGGGGCAGGGACGAGCAGTACTTC.